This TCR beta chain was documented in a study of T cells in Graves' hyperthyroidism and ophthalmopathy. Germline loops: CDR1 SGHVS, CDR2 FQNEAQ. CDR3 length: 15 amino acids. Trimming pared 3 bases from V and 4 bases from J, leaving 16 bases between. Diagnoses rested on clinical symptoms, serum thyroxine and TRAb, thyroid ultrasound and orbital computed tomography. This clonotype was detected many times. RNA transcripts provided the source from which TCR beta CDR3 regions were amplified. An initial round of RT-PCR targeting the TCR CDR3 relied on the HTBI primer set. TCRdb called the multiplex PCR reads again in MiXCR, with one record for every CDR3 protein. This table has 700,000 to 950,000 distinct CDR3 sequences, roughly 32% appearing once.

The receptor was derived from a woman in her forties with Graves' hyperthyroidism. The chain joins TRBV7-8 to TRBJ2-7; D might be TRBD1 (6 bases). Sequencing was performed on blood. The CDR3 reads CASSLVIGGVYEQYF. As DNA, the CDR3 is TGTGCCAGCAGCTTGGTAATTGGGGGCGTGTACGAGCAGTACTTC.